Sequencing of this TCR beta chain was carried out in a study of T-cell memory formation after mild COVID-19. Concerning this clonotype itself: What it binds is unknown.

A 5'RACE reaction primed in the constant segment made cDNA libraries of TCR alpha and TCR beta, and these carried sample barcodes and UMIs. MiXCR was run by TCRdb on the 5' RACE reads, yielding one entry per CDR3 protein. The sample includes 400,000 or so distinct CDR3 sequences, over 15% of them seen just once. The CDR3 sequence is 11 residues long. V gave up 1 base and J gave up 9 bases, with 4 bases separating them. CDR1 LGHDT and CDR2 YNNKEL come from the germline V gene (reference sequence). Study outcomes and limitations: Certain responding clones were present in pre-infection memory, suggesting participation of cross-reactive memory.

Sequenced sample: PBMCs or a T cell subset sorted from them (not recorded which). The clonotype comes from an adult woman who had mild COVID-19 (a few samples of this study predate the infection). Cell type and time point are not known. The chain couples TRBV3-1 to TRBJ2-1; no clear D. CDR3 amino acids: CASSQAGEQFF. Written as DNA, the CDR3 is TGTGCCAGCAGCCAAGCAGGTGAGCAGTTCTTC.